This note documents a single T cell receptor (beta chain) sequence. Its target antigen remains unknown. No much larger clonotype is one base removed from it; base qualities were not supplied. This sample is drawn from a study of T cell responses to AZD1222 COVID-19 vaccine (dated by TCRdb to the early 2020s). Some background on the complete study: AZD1222 recipients whose second dose came at about 4 weeks and those whose second dose came at about 12 weeks were combined into one group, since spike-specific TCR depth and breadth did not differ between the two schedules. A total of over 230 trial participants underwent TCR sequencing, of whom about 210 had received two doses of AZD1222 and around 26 had received two doses of the MenACWY control vaccine. Enrollment into the trials was organized by age into subgroups of 18-55, 56-69 and 70-plus years, and those subgroups contained about 150, 27 and 61 TCR-sequenced participants, respectively.

The study at large found these results: Participants were mostly white British, with more females than males. The authors suggested clonal diversity may have been underestimated. Because no samples from the day 14 peak response were available, repertoires could be characterized only after the peak T cell response. After two AZD1222 doses, both the breadth and the depth of spike-specific TCRs were significantly higher than at day 0 and than in MenACWY recipients. Nearly half of unique spike-specific TCRs reportedly recognized epitopes outside regions mutated in the B.1.351 and B.1.1.7 variants. CD4 TCRs associated with the vaccine covered the entire spike protein, and the dominant responses were in regions 160-218 and 743-854. In the small 56-69-year group, the increase in depth fell short of significance, most likely because of low power. Only five or six AZD1222 recipients were SARS-CoV-2 seropositive at baseline, limiting conclusions about previously exposed vaccinees.

From the germline V gene (reference sequence), CDR1 is SEHNR and CDR2 is FQNEAQ. The CDR3 spans 12 residues, from the cysteine through the phenylalanine. Of all the DNA, just the CDR3 is kept, 36 bases in frame from base 1. Deletion took 5 bases off V and 1 base off J, with a span of 6 bases between the germline ends. The CDR3 regions of human TCRbeta chains were subjected to immunosequencing. In the authors' own workflow: Repertoire TCRs were checked for matches against a reference library of SARS-CoV-2-specific TCRs that had been generated using the MIRA antigen-specificity platform. Breadth was defined as the fraction of unique TCRs that were SARS-CoV-2-associated. Depth was defined as the fraction of total T cells that were SARS-CoV-2-associated. Each spike-specific TCR was assigned to its reactive spike region and to a CD4 or CD8 class using the MIRA data. Log10-transformed breadth and depth values were compared by one-way ANOVA with Sidak's multiple comparisons tests. This immuneACCESS table, as held by TCRdb, lists in-frame sequences with V and J called but not all clones. Of the missing ones, under half trace to an unresolved V gene in checked studies; the others have no known cause. V, J and clone size derive from that table, while D and trimming were established from the DNA sequence. For this sample the table gives under 80,000 clones, of which about 85% were detected only once. The top ten clonotypes cover approximately 21% of the sample.

The sample's time point label, in plain terms: baseline before first vaccination. Vaccinee samples were obtained from the UK trials COV001 and COV002, which included a single-blind randomized controlled phase 2/3 trial of AZD1222 (ChAdOx1 nCoV-19) in healthy adults. For TCRbeta chain sequencing, PBMC samples were collected from trial participants at day 0 and at day 28 after the second dose. The material sequenced was peripheral blood, taken on day 0 of AZD1222 vaccination. This receptor was identified in an adult in good health. The chain was built from TRBV7-9 and TRBJ2-7, with a tentative D gene TRBD1 over 6 matching bases. The DNA sequence reads TGTGCCAGCAGCACAGGGTCCTACGAGCAGTACTTC. It is translated as CASSTGSYEQYF. The CDR3 plus the reference TRBV7-9 and TRBJ2-7 genes for the other parts give the full variable domain: DTGVSQNPRHKITKRGQNVTFRCDPISEHNRLYWYRQTLGQGPEFLTYFQNEAQLEKSRLLSDRFSAERPKGSFSTLEIQRTEQGDSAMYLCASSTGSYEQYFGPGTRLTVT.